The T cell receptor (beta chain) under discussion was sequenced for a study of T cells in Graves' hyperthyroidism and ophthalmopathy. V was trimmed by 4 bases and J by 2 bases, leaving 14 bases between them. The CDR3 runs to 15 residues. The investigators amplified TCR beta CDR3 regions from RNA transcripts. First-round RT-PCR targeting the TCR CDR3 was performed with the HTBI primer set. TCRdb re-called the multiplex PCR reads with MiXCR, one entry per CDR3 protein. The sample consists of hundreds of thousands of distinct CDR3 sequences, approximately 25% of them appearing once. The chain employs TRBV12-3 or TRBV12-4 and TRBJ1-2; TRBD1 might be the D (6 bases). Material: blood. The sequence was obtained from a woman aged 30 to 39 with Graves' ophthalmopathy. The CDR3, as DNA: TGTGCCAGCAGTTACTCGGGTACAGGGAACTATGGCTACACCTTC. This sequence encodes CASSYSGTGNYGYTF.